The present TCR beta chain was sequenced within a study of shared clonotypes between healthy human individuals. In the case of this clone: Its antigen is as yet unknown.

Measured with immunoSEQ multiplex PCR; TCRdb has only the in-frame clones, and not every one. The sample includes hundreds of thousands of clones, around 73% of them seen just once. Study observations and caveats: Despite large depth, rarefaction showed incomplete sorted-subset sequencing.

This receptor was taken from a woman aged 30 to 39 in good health. The sequenced material came from memory CD4+ T cells sorted from blood. Indicated subset: CD45RA-negative fraction.

This CDR3 reads CASSQTLGQEGYTF. Here the CDR3 DNA reads TGCGCCAGCAGCCAAACCCTCGGACAGGAGGGCTACACCTTC. The chain couples TRBV4-1 to TRBJ1-2, with TRBD1 matching over 7 bases. This CDR3 is 14 amino acids long. CDR1 and CDR2 (germline): MGHRA, YSYEKL. V gave up 2 bases and J gave up 8 bases; unmatched junction bases: 8.